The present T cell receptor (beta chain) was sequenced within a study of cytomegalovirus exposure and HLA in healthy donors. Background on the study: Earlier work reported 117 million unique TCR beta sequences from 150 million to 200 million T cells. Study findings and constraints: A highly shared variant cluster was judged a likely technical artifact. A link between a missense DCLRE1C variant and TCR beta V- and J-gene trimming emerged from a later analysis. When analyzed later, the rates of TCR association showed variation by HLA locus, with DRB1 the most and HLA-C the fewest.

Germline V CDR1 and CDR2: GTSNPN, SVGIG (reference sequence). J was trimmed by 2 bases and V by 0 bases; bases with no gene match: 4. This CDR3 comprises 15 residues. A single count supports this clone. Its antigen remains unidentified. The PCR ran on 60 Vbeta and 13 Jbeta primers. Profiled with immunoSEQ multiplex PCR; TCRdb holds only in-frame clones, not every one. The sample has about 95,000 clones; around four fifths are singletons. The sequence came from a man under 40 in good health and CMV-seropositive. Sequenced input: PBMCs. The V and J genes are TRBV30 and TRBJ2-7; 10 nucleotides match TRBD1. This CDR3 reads CAWSVGTGAPYEQYF. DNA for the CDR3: TGTGCCTGGAGTGTAGGGACAGGGGCCCCCTACGAGCAGTACTTC.